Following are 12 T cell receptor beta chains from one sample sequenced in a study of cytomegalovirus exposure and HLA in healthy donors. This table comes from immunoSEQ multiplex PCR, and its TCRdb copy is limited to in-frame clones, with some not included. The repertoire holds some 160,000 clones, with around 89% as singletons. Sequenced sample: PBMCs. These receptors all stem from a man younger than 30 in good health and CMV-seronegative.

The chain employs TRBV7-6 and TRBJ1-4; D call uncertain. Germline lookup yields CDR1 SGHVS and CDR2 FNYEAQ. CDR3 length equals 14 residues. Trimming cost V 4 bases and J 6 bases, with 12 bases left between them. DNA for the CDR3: TGTGCCAGCAGCTCTGAGAGTTTCGATGAAAAACTGTTTTTT. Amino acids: CASSSESFDEKLFF.

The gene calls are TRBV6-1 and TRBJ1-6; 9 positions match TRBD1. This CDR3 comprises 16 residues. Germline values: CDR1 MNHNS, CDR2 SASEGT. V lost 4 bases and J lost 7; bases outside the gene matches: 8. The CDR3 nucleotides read TGTGCCAGCAGTGGCCGGGACAGGGTCTCGAATTCACCCCTCCACTTT. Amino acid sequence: CASSGRDRVSNSPLHF.

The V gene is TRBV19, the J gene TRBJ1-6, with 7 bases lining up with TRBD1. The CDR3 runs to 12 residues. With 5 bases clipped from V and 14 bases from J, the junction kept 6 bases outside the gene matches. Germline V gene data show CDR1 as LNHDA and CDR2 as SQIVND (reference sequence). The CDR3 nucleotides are TGTGCCAGTAGTCCCACAGGGGTAACCCTCCACTTT. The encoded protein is CASSPTGVTLHF.

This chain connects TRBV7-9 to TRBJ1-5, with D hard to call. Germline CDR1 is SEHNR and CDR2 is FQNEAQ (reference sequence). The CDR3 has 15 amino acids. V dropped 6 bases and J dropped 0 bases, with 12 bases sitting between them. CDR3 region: CASSHTLDSNQPQHF. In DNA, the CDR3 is TGTGCCAGCAGTCATACTCTTGATAGCAATCAGCCCCAGCATTTT. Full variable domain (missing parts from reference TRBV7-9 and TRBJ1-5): DTGVSQNPRHKITKRGQNVTFRCDPISEHNRLYWYRQTLGQGPEFLTYFQNEAQLEKSRLLSDRFSAERPKGSFSTLEIQRTEQGDSAMYLCASSHTLDSNQPQHFGDGTRLSIL.

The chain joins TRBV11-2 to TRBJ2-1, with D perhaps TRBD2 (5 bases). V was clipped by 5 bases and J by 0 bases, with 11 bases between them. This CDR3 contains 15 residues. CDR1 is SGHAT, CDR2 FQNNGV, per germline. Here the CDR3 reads CASSLSGSSYNEQFF. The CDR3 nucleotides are TGTGCCAGCAGCCTAAGCGGCAGCTCCTACAATGAGCAGTTCTTC. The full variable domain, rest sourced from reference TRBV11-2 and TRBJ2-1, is EAGVAQSPRYKIIEKRQSVAFWCNPISGHATLYWYQQILGQGPKLLIQFQNNGVVDDSQLPKDRFSAERLKGVDSTLKIQPAKLEDSAVYLCASSLSGSSYNEQFFGPGTRLTVL.

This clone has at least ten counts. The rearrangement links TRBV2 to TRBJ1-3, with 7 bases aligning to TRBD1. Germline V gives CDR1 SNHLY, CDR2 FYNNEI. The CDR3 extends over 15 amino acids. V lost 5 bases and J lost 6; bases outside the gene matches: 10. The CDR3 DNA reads TGTGCCAGCAGTTCCGGGACAGTTCTACCAAACACCATATATTTT. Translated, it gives CASSSGTVLPNTIYF.

The CDR3 protein is CASSHGSGEQYV. In DNA, the CDR3 is TGTGCCAGCAGTCACGGATCCGGGGAGCAGTACGTC. The rearrangement uses TRBV6-6 and TRBJ2-7; D is unresolved. From germline, CDR1 is MNHNY and CDR2 SVGAGI (reference sequence). The V end lost 5 bases, the J end lost 7 bases, and 12 bases lay between the germline ends. The CDR3 spans 12 residues.

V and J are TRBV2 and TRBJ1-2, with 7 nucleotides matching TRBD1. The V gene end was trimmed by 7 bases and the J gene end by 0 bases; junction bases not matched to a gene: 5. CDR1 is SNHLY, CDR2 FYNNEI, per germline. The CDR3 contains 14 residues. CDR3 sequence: CASIDRAPNYGYTF. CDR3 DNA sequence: TGTGCCAGCATTGACAGGGCACCTAACTATGGCTACACCTTC.

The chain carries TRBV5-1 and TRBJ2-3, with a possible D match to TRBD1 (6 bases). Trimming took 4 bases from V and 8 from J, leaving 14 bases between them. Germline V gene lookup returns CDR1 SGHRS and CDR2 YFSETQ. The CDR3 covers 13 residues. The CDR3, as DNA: TGCGCCAGCAGCATCGACAGGTATGGTACGCAGTATTTT. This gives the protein CASSIDRYGTQYF.

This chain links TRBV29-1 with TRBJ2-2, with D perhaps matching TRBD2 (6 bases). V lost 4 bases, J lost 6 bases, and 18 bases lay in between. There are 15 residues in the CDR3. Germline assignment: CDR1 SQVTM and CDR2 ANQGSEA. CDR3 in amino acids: CSVANNFAGSGELFF. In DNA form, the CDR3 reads TGCAGCGTTGCAAATAACTTCGCGGGATCCGGGGAGCTGTTTTTT.

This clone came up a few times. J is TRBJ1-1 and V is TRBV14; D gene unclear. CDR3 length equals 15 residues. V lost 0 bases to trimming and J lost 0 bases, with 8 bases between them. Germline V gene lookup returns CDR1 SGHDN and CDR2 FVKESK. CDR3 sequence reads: CASSQERSMNTEAFF. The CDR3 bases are TGTGCCAGCAGCCAAGAAAGGAGCATGAACACTGAAGCTTTCTTT.

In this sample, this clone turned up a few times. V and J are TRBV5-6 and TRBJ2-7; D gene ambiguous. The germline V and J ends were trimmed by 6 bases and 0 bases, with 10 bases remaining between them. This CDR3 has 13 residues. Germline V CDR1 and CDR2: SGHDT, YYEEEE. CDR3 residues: CASTSRSSYEQYV. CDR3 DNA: TGTGCCAGCACTTCTAGAAGCTCCTACGAGCAGTACGTC.